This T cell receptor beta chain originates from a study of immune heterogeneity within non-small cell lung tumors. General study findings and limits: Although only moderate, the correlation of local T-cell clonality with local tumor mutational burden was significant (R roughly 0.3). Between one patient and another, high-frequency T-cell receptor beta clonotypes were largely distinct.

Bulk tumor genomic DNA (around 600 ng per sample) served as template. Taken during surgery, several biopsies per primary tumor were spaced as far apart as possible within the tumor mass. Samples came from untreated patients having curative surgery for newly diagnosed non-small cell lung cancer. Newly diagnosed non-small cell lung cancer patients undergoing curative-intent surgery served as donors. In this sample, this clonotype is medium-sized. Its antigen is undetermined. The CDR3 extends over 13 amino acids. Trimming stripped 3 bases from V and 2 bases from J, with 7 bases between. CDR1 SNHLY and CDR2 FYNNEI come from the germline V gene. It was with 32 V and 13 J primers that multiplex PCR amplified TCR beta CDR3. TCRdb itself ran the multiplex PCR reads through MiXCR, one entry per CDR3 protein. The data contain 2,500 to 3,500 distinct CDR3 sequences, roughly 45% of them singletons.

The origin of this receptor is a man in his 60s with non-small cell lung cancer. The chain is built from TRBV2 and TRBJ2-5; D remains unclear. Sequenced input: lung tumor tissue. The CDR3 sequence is CASSEEGQETQYF. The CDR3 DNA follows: TGTGCCAGCAGTGAGGAAGGGCAAGAGACCCAGTACTTC.